What follows are 28 T cell receptor beta chains derived from one specimen sequenced in a study of T cell responses to AZD1222 COVID-19 vaccine. The table came from immunoSEQ multiplex PCR; TCRdb's copy has only in-frame clones and leaves some out. The sample carries around 180,000 clones, around nine tenths recorded once. The sample here was peripheral blood, taken on day 0 of AZD1222 vaccination. All receptors derive from an adult in good health.

This clone came up once. This chain uses TRBV7-9 with TRBJ2-1, with D possibly TRBD2 on 6 matching bases. Looked up from germline, CDR1 is SEHNR and CDR2 is FQNEAQ (reference sequence). V was clipped by 5 bases and J by 0 bases, with 14 bases between them. The CDR3 covers 16 residues. CDR3 sequence (DNA): TGTGCCAGCAGCCCTATATCTAGCGTCTCCTACAATGAGCAGTTCTTC. Translated, it gives CASSPISSVSYNEQFF.

This clone was detected only once. The rearrangement joins TRBV19 to TRBJ2-3, with 8 bases fitting TRBD1. Germline CDR1 and CDR2: LNHDA and SQIVND (reference sequence). V shed 10 bases and J 0 bases; nucleotides not matched to a gene: 3. The CDR3 has 13 amino acids. The CDR3 bases are TGTGCCACCCGGACAGGGAGCACAGATACGCAGTATTTT. It codes for CATRTGSTDTQYF.

Only one count was recorded for this clone. The genes are TRBV13 and TRBJ2-7; 7 bases agree with TRBD1. This CDR3 is built from 16 residues. The ends lost 1 base at V and 2 bases at J; junction bases unmatched: 8. Germline CDR1 and CDR2: PRHDT and FYEKMQ (reference sequence). The CDR3 coding sequence is TGTGCCAGCAGCTTAGTTATCGGGGACAGAGCCTACGAGCAGTACTTC. This encodes CASSLVIGDRAYEQYF.

The genes are TRBV28 and TRBJ2-7, with 7 bases that match TRBD2. J was trimmed by 2 bases and V by 5 bases; bases with no gene match: 9. CDR3 length: 15 residues. Germline V CDR1 and CDR2: MDHEN, SYDVKM. The CDR3 sequence: CASSPLGGGTYEQYF. Written as DNA, the CDR3 is TGTGCCAGCAGTCCGCTTGGCGGGGGAACCTACGAGCAGTACTTC.

The chain has TRBV5-4 and TRBJ1-2, with 7 positions matching TRBD1. Germline V lookup: CDR1 SGHNT, CDR2 YYREEE (reference sequence). V shed 3 bases, J shed 4 bases, and the junction held 6 bases outside the gene matches. There are 14 residues in the CDR3. The CDR3 is CASSSGRTGYGYTF. The CDR3 nucleotides are TGTGCCAGCAGCTCGGGACGGACAGGCTATGGCTACACCTTC.

This chain joins TRBV2 and TRBJ1-1, with D uncertain. V lost 4 bases to trimming and J lost 8 bases, with 14 bases between them. This CDR3 comprises 13 residues. Germline V gene lookup returns CDR1 SNHLY and CDR2 FYNNEI. CDR3 protein: CASSADTLDEAFF. In DNA, the CDR3 is TGTGCCAGCAGTGCTGACACCCTTGACGAAGCTTTCTTT.

Here the CDR3 DNA reads TGTGCCAGCGCCCAGAAATCTTTTTTGAGCAATCAGCCCCAGCATTTT. Encoded protein: CASAQKSFLSNQPQHF. The gene calls are TRBV28 and TRBJ1-5; D remains unclear. The length of the CDR3 is 16 residues. V was pared by 8 bases and J by 1 base, with 18 bases between. Germline lookup yields CDR1 MDHEN and CDR2 SYDVKM.

This clone has only a few counts. The J gene is TRBJ2-7, the V gene TRBV6-5, with TRBD1 matching over 10 bases. J was trimmed by 4 bases and V by 3 bases; bases with no gene match: 6. The CDR3 is 15 amino acids. CDR1 and CDR2 (germline): MNHEY, SVGAGI. In DNA form, the CDR3 reads TGTGCCAGCAGTTATTTCCCGGGACAGGGGTACGAGCAGTACTTC. Translating gives CASSYFPGQGYEQYF.

This clone was recorded once. The chain links TRBV14 to TRBJ1-2; TRBD1 matches 8 bases. The CDR3 covers 14 residues. CDR1 is SGHDN and CDR2 is FVKESK in the germline V gene. The ends lost 4 bases at V and 13 bases at J; junction bases unmatched: 14. CDR3 in amino acids: CASSPSGTGGFRTF. The CDR3 coding sequence is TGTGCCAGCAGCCCAAGCGGTACAGGGGGTTTCCGCACCTTC.

The chain has TRBV9 and TRBJ2-3, with 7 nucleotides matching TRBD1. Germline assignment: CDR1 SGDLS and CDR2 YYNGEE. This CDR3 spans 14 amino acids. With 3 bases clipped from V and 4 bases from J, the junction kept 5 bases outside the gene matches. The CDR3, as DNA: TGTGCCAGCAGCGCAGACAGGGAAGCAGATACGCAGTATTTT. Translation: CASSADREADTQYF.

The genes are TRBV18 and TRBJ2-5; 10 bases fit TRBD2. CDR3 length: 15 residues. Trimming took 2 bases from V and 5 from J; bases not matched to a gene: 5. Germline V lookup: CDR1 KGHSH, CDR2 LQKENI. CDR3 residues: CASSPGLAEAETQYF. The CDR3 bases are TGTGCCAGCTCACCAGGACTAGCGGAGGCCGAGACCCAGTACTTC.

CDR3 sequence: CASSQGQSTDTQYF. CDR3 bases: TGTGCCAGCAGCCAGGGACAGAGCACAGATACGCAGTATTTT. V is TRBV11-2 and J is TRBJ2-3, with 7 bases matching TRBD1. CDR1 and CDR2 (germline): SGHAT, FQNNGV. Trimming removed 5 bases from V and 0 bases from J; junction bases left unmatched: 2. The CDR3 is 14 amino acids.

In this sample, this clone turned up a few times. This chain uses TRBV30 with TRBJ1-5; no reliable D call. The CDR3 totals 11 residues. The V end was cut by 0 bases, the J end by 6 bases, with 3 bases between. Germline assignment: CDR1 GTSNPN and CDR2 SVGIG (reference sequence). The CDR3 DNA follows: TGTGCCTGGAGTGTAGGTCAGCCCCAGCATTTT. Protein product: CAWSVGQPQHF.

The J gene is TRBJ2-3, the V gene TRBV6-1, with TRBD1 as a possible D gene (6 bases). Between the trimmed V and J ends, which lost 4 bases and 2 bases, there was a span of 25 bases. Germline CDR1 MNHNS, CDR2 SASEGT. The CDR3 is made up of 19 amino acids. As DNA, the CDR3 is TGTGCCAGCAGTGGGGGGACGCCCGGGACATTCGGCTTCACAGATACGCAGTATTTT. It is translated as CASSGGTPGTFGFTDTQYF.

The chain carries TRBV7-2 and TRBJ2-3; D might be TRBD1 (5 bases). There are 16 residues in the CDR3. Germline CDR1 is SGHTA and CDR2 is FQGNSA. The ends were cut back, 2 bases at V and 2 bases at J, with 14 bases in the middle. CDR3 sequence (DNA): TGTGCCAGCAGCTTATGGGCGAGGACAAACACAGATACGCAGTATTTT. It encodes CASSLWARTNTDTQYF.

The V and J genes are TRBV25-1 and TRBJ1-2; a possible D gene is TRBD1 (5 bases). Germline CDR1 MGHDK, CDR2 SYGVNS. Trimming left V 5 bases short and J 1 base short, with 14 bases between. The CDR3 has 15 residues. The DNA for the CDR3 is TGTGCCAGCAGTCCCCTGGGACGGGATAACTATGGCTACACCTTC. It codes for CASSPLGRDNYGYTF.

The chain recombines TRBV3-1 (or the pseudogene TRBV3-2) with TRBJ2-2; D not certain. With 3 bases removed from V and 6 bases from J, the gap between germline ends came to 17 bases. The CDR3 length is 16 residues. Germline lookup yields CDR1 LGHDT and CDR2 YNNKEL (reference sequence). The CDR3 nucleotides read TGTGCCAGCAGCCATGAGAAATGGGATTCGGCCGGGGAGCTGTTTTTT. As protein: CASSHEKWDSAGELFF.

As DNA, the CDR3 is TGTGCCAGCTCGTACGAAACTGCCGGGACAGCGAACACCGGGGAGCTGTTTTTT. It translates to CASSYETAGTANTGELFF. The J gene is TRBJ2-2, the V gene TRBV18; 7 positions match TRBD1. Germline assignment: CDR1 KGHSH and CDR2 LQKENI. The V and J ends lost 6 bases and 0 bases, in that order; junction bases with no gene match: 13. The length of the CDR3 is 18 residues. The full variable domain, completed using reference TRBV18 and TRBJ2-2, is NAGVMQNPRHLVRRRGQEARLRCSPMKGHSHVYWYRQLPEEGLKFMVYLQKENIIDESGMPKERFSAEFPKEGPSILRIQQVVRGDSAAYFCASSYETAGTANTGELFFGEGSRLTVL.

This chain connects TRBV19 to TRBJ2-2; the D is unclear. Trimming removed 11 bases from V and 0 bases from J, with 13 bases in between. CDR3 length: 14 residues. Looked up from germline, CDR1 is LNHDA and CDR2 is SQIVND (reference sequence). CDR3 DNA: TGTGCCGCCAGTCTTCTAGCGAACACCGGGGAGCTGTTTTTT. Translation gives CAASLLANTGELFF.

The gene calls are TRBV5-4 and TRBJ2-7, with D possibly TRBD2 on 7 matching bases. The CDR3 is made up of 15 amino acids. With 2 bases removed from V and 7 bases from J, the gap between germline ends came to 19 bases. CDR1 is SGHNT and CDR2 is YYREEE in the germline V gene (reference sequence). CDR3 protein: CASSLTTRGGWEQYF. The CDR3 coding sequence is TGTGCCAGCAGCTTAACAACTCGCGGGGGCTGGGAGCAGTACTTC.

The chain combines TRBV30 with TRBJ2-5; possible D gene TRBD2, 5 bases. V lost 3 bases and J 5 bases, leaving 10 bases between the germline ends. The germline CDR1 and CDR2 sequences are GTSNPN and SVGIG (reference sequence). The CDR3 has 12 residues. CDR3 bases: TGTGCCTGGAGGCTAGCCGGGGAGACCCAGTACTTC. This gives the protein CAWRLAGETQYF.

The chain joins TRBV18 to TRBJ2-7; a weak D match, TRBD2 (5 bases). This CDR3 region has 14 residues. Germline CDR1 and CDR2: KGHSH and LQKENI. Trimming pared 4 bases from V and 0 bases from J, leaving 10 bases between. CDR3 loop: CASSRGSSSYEQYF. DNA for the CDR3: TGTGCCAGCTCACGAGGGTCGAGCTCCTACGAGCAGTACTTC.

This clone was counted a single time. V gene TRBV7-8 combines with J gene TRBJ2-3; D gene unclear. This CDR3 region has 13 residues. Deletions cut 0 bases from V and 5 bases from J, with 6 bases between. From germline, CDR1 is SGHVS and CDR2 FQNEAQ. CDR3 protein: CASSLASLDTQYF. CDR3 sequence (DNA): TGTGCCAGCAGCTTAGCTTCTCTAGATACGCAGTATTTT. The full variable domain, completed using reference TRBV7-8 and TRBJ2-3, is GAGVSQSPRYKVAKRGQDVALRCDPISGHVSLFWYQQALGQGPEFLTYFQNEAQLDKSGLPSDRFFAERPEGSVSTLKIQRTQQEDSAVYLCASSLASLDTQYFGPGTRLTVL.

The V call is TRBV9, the J call TRBJ2-3; 9 nucleotides line up with TRBD2. The V and J ends lost 0 bases and 0 bases, in that order; junction bases with no gene match: 2. The CDR3 is 16 amino acids. Germline V gene lookup returns CDR1 SGDLS and CDR2 YYNGEE. The CDR3: CASSVAAGGSTDTQYF. In DNA form, the CDR3 reads TGTGCCAGCAGCGTAGCGGCGGGGGGGAGCACAGATACGCAGTATTTT.

This rearrangement joins TRBV12-3 or TRBV12-4 to TRBJ1-6, with D uncertain. The CDR3 totals 13 residues. V lost 7 bases and J 8 bases, leaving 12 bases between the germline ends. CDR3 sequence (DNA): TGTGCCAGCACCCCGACGGCTTATTCACCCCTCCACTTT. Translated, it gives CASTPTAYSPLHF.

The chain has TRBV28 and TRBJ2-2; 12 nucleotides agree with TRBD2. The CDR3 extends over 16 amino acids. The V gene end was trimmed by 7 bases and the J gene end by 9 bases; junction bases not matched to a gene: 12. Germline CDR1 and CDR2: MDHEN and SYDVKM. CDR3 loop: CASTTSGGPGVRELFF. The CDR3 DNA reads as TGTGCCAGCACAACTAGCGGGGGGCCGGGAGTGAGGGAGCTGTTTTTT.

V and J are TRBV18 and TRBJ1-1, with D unclear. The CDR3 consists of 12 residues. CDR1 is KGHSH and CDR2 is LQKENI in the germline V gene. The V and J ends lost 2 bases and 1 base respectively, with 2 bases between them. CDR3 coding DNA: TGTGCCAGCTCACCAGGGAACACTGAAGCTTTCTTT. It codes for CASSPGNTEAFF. Together with reference TRBV18 and TRBJ1-1, the CDR3 gives the full variable domain: NAGVMQNPRHLVRRRGQEARLRCSPMKGHSHVYWYRQLPEEGLKFMVYLQKENIIDESGMPKERFSAEFPKEGPSILRIQQVVRGDSAAYFCASSPGNTEAFFGQGTRLTVV.

V gene TRBV2 combines with J gene TRBJ2-7, with no clear D. The CDR3 runs to 13 residues. V lost 11 bases and J 7 bases, leaving 21 bases between the germline ends. Germline V gene lookup returns CDR1 SNHLY and CDR2 FYNNEI. The CDR3 sequence is CASGLARTREQYF. The DNA for the CDR3 is TGTGCCTCAGGATTGGCCAGAACTCGAGAGCAGTACTTC.